This is a list of T cell receptor beta chains from one sample in a study of PD-1 blockade in classical Hodgkin lymphoma. Clones were sequenced by immunoSEQ multiplex PCR, and TCRdb holds only the in-frame ones, with some missing. The sample lists roughly 61,000 clones, around 90% occurring once. Here the sequenced sample was peripheral blood mononuclear cells (PBMCs), taken before the second cycle of nivolumab. The receptors derive from a human donor with classical Hodgkin lymphoma. CDR3s leave out the opening cysteine and the closing phenylalanine or tryptophan.

TRBV9	TRBJ2-6	ASSGGEGGANVLT
TRBV19	TRBJ2-1	ASSGQGAFVEQF
TRBV18	TRBJ2-5	ASSRTGQQETQY
TRBV19	TRBJ1-5	ASSIREVQPQH
TRBV6-1	TRBJ1-1	ASSGDRENTEAF
TRBV4-3	TRBJ2-1	ASSQDLNSVRHNEQF
TRBV4-3	TRBJ2-7	ASSQGRGTLSYEQY
TRBV5-1	TRBJ1-2	ASSLTTLGNYGYT
TRBV7-3	TRBJ1-1	ASSSTGGGTEAF
TRBV5-1	TRBJ1-1	ASSSSSTSTEAF
TRBV6-1	TRBJ2-2	ASSVHMGQGNTGELF
TRBV11-3	TRBJ2-5	ASSSPGTSGGAQY
TRBV11-2	TRBJ1-2	ASSGDAIYGYT
TRBV5-8	TRBJ1-5	ASTKEPGANQPQH
TRBV28	TRBJ2-1	ASASGSLNEQF
TRBV6-1	TRBJ2-7	ASSDGQGAWVRQY
TRBV12-5	TRBJ2-3	ASSPGGAEDTQY
TRBV19	TRBJ2-7	ASRYSTGAYEQY
TRBV4-1	TRBJ2-7	ASSLGGGVGTYEQY
TRBV11-3	TRBJ2-2	ASSLFSSKAGSTGELF
TRBV7-9	TRBJ2-7	ASSPGHEQY
TRBV7-3	TRBJ2-7	ASSLMN
TRBV7-9	TRBJ1-2	ASNQAGTGAPRNYGYT
TRBV2	TRBJ1-4	ASSEGAAANEKLF
TRBV29-1	TRBJ2-5	SVETGPTVVTQY
TRBV2	TRBJ2-7	ASRGVSGGPQEGHEQY
TRBV18	TRBJ2-7	ASSPQGGTSGSRFYEQY
TRBV2	TRBJ2-5	ASIGTGGQRETQY
TRBV7-3	TRBJ2-7	ASSLLTDHYEQY
TRBV6-5	TRBJ2-1	ASGREGYNEQF
TRBV7-9	TRBJ2-5	ASSIPPGQGSQETQY
TRBV15	TRBJ1-1	ATSSLGTGVNTEAF
TRBV21-1	TRBJ1-2	ASSKVPCNIVGTVPGGYT
TRBV19	TRBJ2-7	ASSTGSWEQY
TRBV6-4	TRBJ2-3	ASSREGSTDTQY
TRBV19	TRBJ2-5	ASSRDRSPHGETQY
TRBV6-5	TRBJ1-5	ASSYSNRGNQPQH
TRBV28	TRBJ2-5	ASSSPGGSGSQETQY
TRBV9	TRBJ2-6	ASSPLDDLSGANVLT
TRBV19	TRBJ2-7	ASSRTGTNYEQY
TRBV13	TRBJ1-2	ASSLRGVGNYGYT
TRBV6-1	TRBJ2-7	ASSVPYEQY
TRBV18	TRBJ1-2	ASSPPGQGPINYGYT
TRBV5-6	TRBJ2-7	ASSHYAGTGDFDEQY
TRBV7-9	TRBJ1-6	ASSQGPGTTLH
TRBV5-8	TRBJ1-5	ASSLDDQPQH
TRBV7-3	TRBJ2-1	ASSLSLANNEQF
TRBV18	TRBJ2-7	ASSSGTSGYEQY
TRBV6-1	TRBJ2-7	ASSEGTGDEQY
TRBV19	TRBJ2-2	ASPRENTGELF